This T cell receptor (beta chain) is drawn from a study of shared clonotypes between healthy human individuals. Across the whole study: Participating donors consisted of two women and a few men aged 18 to 49. Overall study findings and caveats: Compared with memory subsets, naive subsets generally had larger estimated richness.

Clones were read by immunoSEQ multiplex PCR, and TCRdb kept only the in-frame ones, dropping some. The table includes about 1.5 million clones, 95% to 99% detected once. Germline-derived CDR1 and CDR2 are SGDLS and YYNGEE. After removal of 4 bases from V and 2 bases from J, the junction contained 6 bases not matched to a gene. The CDR3 has 14 amino acids. To note about this clone: Antigen specificity is unknown.

The V and J genes are TRBV9 and TRBJ2-7; the match to TRBD1 covers 7 bases. The sequenced material came from naive CD4+ T cells sorted from blood. The sample's subset: CD45RA+ positively selected. The source of this sequence is a man aged 30 to 45 in good health. The CDR3, as DNA: TGTGCCAGCAGCTATAGGGACAGAGCCTACGAGCAGTACTTC. It is translated as CASSYRDRAYEQYF. The full variable domain, with the rest looked up from reference TRBV9 and TRBJ2-7, is DSGVTQTPKHLITATGQRVTLRCSPRSGDLSVYWYQQSLDQGLQFLIQYYNGEERAKGNILERFSAQQFPDLHSELNLSSLELGDSALYFCASSYRDRAYEQYFGPGTRLTVT.